These 14 T cell receptor beta chains were sequenced from one sample in a study of blood T cell repertoires in COVID-19. Assay used: immunoSEQ multiplex PCR; TCRdb lists only in-frame clones, some missing. The sample yields 120,000 or so clones, approximately 83% seen once. The specimen sequenced was peripheral blood. The origin of the receptors is a man older than 75 with active or convalescent COVID-19.

This clone was counted only a few times. The rearrangement joins TRBV2 to TRBJ1-2; D gene uncertain. V was clipped by 2 bases and J by 3 bases, with 16 bases between them. Germline CDR1 and CDR2: SNHLY and FYNNEI. The length of the CDR3 is 16 residues. CDR3 sequence (DNA): TGTGCCAGCAGTGAAAGGTTCGGAGGGAGCTACTATGGCTACACCTTC. Translated, it gives CASSERFGGSYYGYTF.

The chain combines TRBV7-9 with TRBJ1-5, with a tentative D call TRBD1 (5 bases). The V gene lost 5 bases and the J gene lost 1 base, with 12 bases spanning the gap. In germline, CDR1 is SEHNR, CDR2 FQNEAQ (reference sequence). This CDR3 contains 15 residues. The CDR3 region has the DNA TGTGCCAGCAGCATAGGTGGGGCGAGCAATCAGCCCCAGCATTTT. It translates to CASSIGGASNQPQHF.

The chain links TRBV12-5 to TRBJ1-1, with D unresolved. Trimming took 0 bases from V and 1 from J, leaving 9 bases between them. This CDR3 is 15 amino acids long. Looked up from germline, CDR1 is LGHNT and CDR2 is FRNRAP. In DNA, the CDR3 is TGTGCTAGTGGTTTGGTACTTAGAGGGAACACTGAAGCTTTCTTT. It codes for CASGLVLRGNTEAFF.

This clone came up a few times. V and J are TRBV11-3 and TRBJ2-3; possibly TRBD1 for D (5 bases). Deletions cut 5 bases from V and 0 bases from J, with 12 bases between. CDR1 and CDR2 from the germline V gene are SGHNT and YENEEA. This CDR3 has 15 residues. For the CDR3, the DNA is TGTGCCAGCAGCAGAGACAGAGCTAGCACAGATACGCAGTATTTT. Protein sequence: CASSRDRASTDTQYF. Variable domain in full (rest from reference TRBV11-3 and TRBJ2-3): EAGVVQSPRYKIIEKKQPVAFWCNPISGHNTLYWYLQNLGQGPELLIRYENEEAVDDSQLPKDRFSAERLKGVDSTLKIQPAELGDSAVYLCASSRDRASTDTQYFGPGTRLTVL.

The chain uses TRBV11-1 and TRBJ1-5, with 9 bases lining up with TRBD1. The CDR3 runs to 15 residues. Germline CDR1 and CDR2: SGHAT and FQDESV (reference sequence). Germline trimming cut 5 bases from V and 3 bases from J; bases unmatched to any gene: 5. The CDR3 DNA follows: TGTGCCAGCAGCCCAGGGACAGGGTACAATCAGCCCCAGCATTTT. Translating it yields CASSPGTGYNQPQHF.

The J gene is TRBJ1-6, the V gene TRBV28; 8 bases agree with TRBD1. The germline V gene encodes CDR1 MDHEN and CDR2 SYDVKM. This CDR3 has 15 residues. Losses at the gene ends were 6 bases for V and 9 bases for J; bases not matched to a gene: 10. In nucleotides, the CDR3 is TGTGCCAGCAGAGTCAGACAGGGGATGGGTTCACCCCTCCACTTT. This sequence encodes CASRVRQGMGSPLHF.

This rearrangement joins TRBV9 to TRBJ2-5, with a possible D match to TRBD1 (6 bases). V was shortened by 3 bases and J by 5 bases, with 14 bases between the two germline ends. The CDR3 runs to 14 residues. Germline-derived CDR1 and CDR2 are SGDLS and YYNGEE. The CDR3: CASSGHRAQETQYF. The DNA for the CDR3 is TGTGCCAGCAGCGGTCACAGGGCCCAGGAGACCCAGTACTTC.

This chain connects TRBV10-3 to TRBJ2-7, with 7 nucleotides matching TRBD1. CDR3 length equals 14 residues. Trimming at V came to 6 bases and at J to 3 bases, leaving 8 bases not matched to a gene. The germline V gene encodes CDR1 ENHRY and CDR2 SYGVKD. CDR3 loop: CAIRNDRDSYEQYF. The CDR3 DNA follows: TGTGCCATCAGGAATGACCGGGACAGCTACGAGCAGTACTTC.

This rearrangement joins TRBV7-3 to TRBJ2-1, with D possibly TRBD2 on 7 matching bases. CDR1 SGHTA and CDR2 FQGTGA come from the germline V gene. This CDR3 region has 13 residues. V lost 8 bases and J lost 7, with 15 bases in between. The CDR3 DNA follows: TGTGCCAGCTCGGAAGGGGGGGCAAATGAGCAGTTCTTC. This translates into CASSEGGANEQFF. The full variable domain, with the rest looked up from reference TRBV7-3 and TRBJ2-1, is GAGVSQTPSNKVTEKGKYVELRCDPISGHTALYWYRQSLGQGPEFLIYFQGTGAADDSGLPNDRFFAVRPEGSVSTLKIQRTERGDSAVYLCASSEGGANEQFFGPGTRLTVL.

This clone was seen a few times. The rearrangement links TRBV28 to TRBJ1-2, with D hard to call. Germline CDR1 MDHEN, CDR2 SYDVKM. The CDR3 has 13 residues. Trimming removed 4 bases from V and 2 bases from J, with 8 bases in between. This CDR3 reads CASSWGENYGYTF. In DNA form, the CDR3 reads TGTGCCAGCAGTTGGGGAGAGAACTATGGCTACACCTTC.

This clone appeared once. The chain recombines TRBV7-8 with TRBJ1-5; no firm D call. The CDR3 loop spans 13 amino acids. The germline CDR1 and CDR2 sequences are SGHVS and FQNEAQ. V lost 4 bases and J lost 5, with 9 bases in between. CDR3: CASSSTADQPQHF. The CDR3 nucleotides read TGTGCCAGCAGCTCAACCGCAGATCAGCCCCAGCATTTT.

CDR3 in amino acids: CASSSGGRSGNSPLHF. CDR3 DNA sequence: TGTGCCAGCAGCTCTGGTGGTAGGAGCGGTAATTCACCCCTCCACTTT. The rearrangement links TRBV27 to TRBJ1-6, with D hard to call. The V gene lost 6 bases and the J gene lost 6 bases, with 18 bases spanning the gap. CDR1 is MNHEY, CDR2 SMNVEV, per germline (reference sequence). There are 16 residues in the CDR3.

The CDR3, as DNA: TGTGCCACCAAGGACAGCCTTAGCACAGATACGCAGTATTTT. This sequence encodes CATKDSLSTDTQYF. The V and J genes are TRBV24-1 and TRBJ2-3, with D tentatively TRBD1 (6 bases). CDR3 length: 14 amino acids. Trimming removed 8 bases from V and 0 bases from J, with 11 bases in between. Looked up from germline, CDR1 is KGHDR and CDR2 is SFDVKD.

J is TRBJ1-2 and V is TRBV30; 8 positions agree with TRBD1. Germline V gene lookup returns CDR1 GTSNPN and CDR2 SVGIG (reference sequence). The CDR3 runs to 13 residues. V dropped 3 bases and J dropped 4; count of bases not matched to a gene: 4. CDR3 DNA sequence: TGTGCCTGGAGGACAGGGGTATTCTATGGCTACACCTTC. Translation gives CAWRTGVFYGYTF.